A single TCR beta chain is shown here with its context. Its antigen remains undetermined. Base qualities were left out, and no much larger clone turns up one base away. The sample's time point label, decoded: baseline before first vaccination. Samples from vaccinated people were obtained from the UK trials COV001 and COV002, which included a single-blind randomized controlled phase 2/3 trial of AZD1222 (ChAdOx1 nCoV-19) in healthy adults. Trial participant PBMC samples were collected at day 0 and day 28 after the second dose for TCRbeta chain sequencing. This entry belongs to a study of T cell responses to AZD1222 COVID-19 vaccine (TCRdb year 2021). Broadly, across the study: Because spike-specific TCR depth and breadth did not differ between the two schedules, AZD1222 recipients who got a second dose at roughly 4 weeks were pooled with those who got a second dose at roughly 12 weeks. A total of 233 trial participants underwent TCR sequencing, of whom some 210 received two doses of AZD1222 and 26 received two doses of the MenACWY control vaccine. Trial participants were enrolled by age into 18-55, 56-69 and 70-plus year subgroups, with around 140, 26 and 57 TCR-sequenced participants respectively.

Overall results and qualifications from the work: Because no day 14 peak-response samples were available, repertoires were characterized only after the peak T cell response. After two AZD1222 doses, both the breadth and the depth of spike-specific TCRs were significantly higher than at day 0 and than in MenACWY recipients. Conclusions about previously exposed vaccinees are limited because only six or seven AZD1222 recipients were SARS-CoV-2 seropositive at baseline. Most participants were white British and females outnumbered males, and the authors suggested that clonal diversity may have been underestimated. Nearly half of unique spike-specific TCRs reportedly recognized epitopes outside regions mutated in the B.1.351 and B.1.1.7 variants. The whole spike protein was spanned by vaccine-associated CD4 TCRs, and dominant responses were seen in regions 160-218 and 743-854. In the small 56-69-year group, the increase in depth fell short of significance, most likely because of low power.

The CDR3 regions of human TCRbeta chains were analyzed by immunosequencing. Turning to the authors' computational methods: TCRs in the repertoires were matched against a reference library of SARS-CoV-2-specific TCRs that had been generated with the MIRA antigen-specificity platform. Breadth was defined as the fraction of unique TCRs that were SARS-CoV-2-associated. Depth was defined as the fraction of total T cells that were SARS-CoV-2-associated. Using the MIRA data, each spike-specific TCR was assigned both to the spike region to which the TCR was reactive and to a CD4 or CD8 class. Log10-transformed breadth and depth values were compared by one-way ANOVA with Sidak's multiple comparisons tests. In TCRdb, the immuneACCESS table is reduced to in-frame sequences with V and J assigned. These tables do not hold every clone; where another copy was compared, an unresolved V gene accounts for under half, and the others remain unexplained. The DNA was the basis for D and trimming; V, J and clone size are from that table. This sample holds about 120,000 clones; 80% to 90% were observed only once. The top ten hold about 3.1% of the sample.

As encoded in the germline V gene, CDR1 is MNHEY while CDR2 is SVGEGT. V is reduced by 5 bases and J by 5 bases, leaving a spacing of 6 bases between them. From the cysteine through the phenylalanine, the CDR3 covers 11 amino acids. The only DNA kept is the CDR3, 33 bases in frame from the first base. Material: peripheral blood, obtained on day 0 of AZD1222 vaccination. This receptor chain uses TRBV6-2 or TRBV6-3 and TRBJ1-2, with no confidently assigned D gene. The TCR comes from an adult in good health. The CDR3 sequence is CASSQQYGYTF. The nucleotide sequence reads TGTGCCAGCAGTCAACAGTATGGCTACACCTTC.